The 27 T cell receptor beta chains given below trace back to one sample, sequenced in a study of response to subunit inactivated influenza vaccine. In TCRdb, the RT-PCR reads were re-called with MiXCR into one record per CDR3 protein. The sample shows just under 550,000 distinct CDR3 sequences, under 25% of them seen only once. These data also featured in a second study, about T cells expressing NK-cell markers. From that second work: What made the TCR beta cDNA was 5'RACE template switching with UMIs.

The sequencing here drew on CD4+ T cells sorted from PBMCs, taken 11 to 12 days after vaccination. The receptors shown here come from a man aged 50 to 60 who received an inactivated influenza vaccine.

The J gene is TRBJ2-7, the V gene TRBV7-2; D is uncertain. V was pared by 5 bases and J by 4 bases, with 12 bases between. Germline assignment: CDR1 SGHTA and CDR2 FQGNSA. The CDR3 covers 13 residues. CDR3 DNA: TGTGCCAGCAGCAAAACGGACGGGTACGAGCAGTACTTC. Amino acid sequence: CASSKTDGYEQYF.

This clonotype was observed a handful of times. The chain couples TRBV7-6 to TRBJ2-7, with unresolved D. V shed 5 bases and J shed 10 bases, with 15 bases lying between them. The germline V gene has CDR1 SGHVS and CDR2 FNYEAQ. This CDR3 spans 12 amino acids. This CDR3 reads CASSERVGFQYF. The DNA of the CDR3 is TGTGCCAGCAGCGAAAGGGTGGGTTTTCAGTACTTC.

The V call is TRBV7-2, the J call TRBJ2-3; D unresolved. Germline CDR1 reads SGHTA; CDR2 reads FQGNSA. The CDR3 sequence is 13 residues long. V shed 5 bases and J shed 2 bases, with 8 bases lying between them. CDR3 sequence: CASSVQHTDTQYF. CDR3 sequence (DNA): TGTGCCAGCAGCGTGCAACACACAGATACGCAGTATTTT. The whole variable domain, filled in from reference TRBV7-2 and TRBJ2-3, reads GAGVSQSPSNKVTEKGKDVELRCDPISGHTALYWYRQSLGQGLEFLIYFQGNSAPDKSGLPSDRFSAERTGGSVSTLTIQRTQQEDSAVYLCASSVQHTDTQYFGPGTRLTVL.

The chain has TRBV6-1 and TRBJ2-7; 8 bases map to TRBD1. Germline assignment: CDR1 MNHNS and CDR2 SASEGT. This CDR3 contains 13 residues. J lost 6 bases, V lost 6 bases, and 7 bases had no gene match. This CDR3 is CASRDRGSSEQYF. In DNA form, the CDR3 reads TGTGCCAGCAGAGACAGGGGATCGAGCGAGCAGTACTTC.

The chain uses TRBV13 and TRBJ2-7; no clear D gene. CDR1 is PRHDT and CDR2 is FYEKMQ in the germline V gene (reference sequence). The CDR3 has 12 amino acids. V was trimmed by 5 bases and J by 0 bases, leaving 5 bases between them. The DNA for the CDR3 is TGTGCCAGCAGCATTAGCTCCTACGAGCAGTACTTC. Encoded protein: CASSISSYEQYF.

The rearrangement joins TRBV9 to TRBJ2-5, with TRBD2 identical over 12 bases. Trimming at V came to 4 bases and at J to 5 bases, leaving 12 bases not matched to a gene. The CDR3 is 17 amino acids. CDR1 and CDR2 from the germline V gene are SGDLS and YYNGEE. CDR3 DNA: TGTGCCAGCAGCCCCTCACTAGCGGGGGGCTCCGCGGAGACCCAGTACTTC. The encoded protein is CASSPSLAGGSAETQYF.

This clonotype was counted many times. CDR3 DNA: TGTGCCAGCAGCCCGATCCTAGCGGGAGGGTCCGATACGCAGTATTTT. Protein sequence: CASSPILAGGSDTQYF. This chain uses TRBV7-2 with TRBJ2-3, with TRBD2 matching over 12 bases. V lost 5 bases and J lost 6; bases outside the gene matches: 9. The CDR3 loop spans 16 amino acids. Germline values: CDR1 SGHTA, CDR2 FQGNSA. The entire variable domain, with the rest obtained from reference TRBV7-2 and TRBJ2-3, is as follows: GAGVSQSPSNKVTEKGKDVELRCDPISGHTALYWYRQSLGQGLEFLIYFQGNSAPDKSGLPSDRFSAERTGGSVSTLTIQRTQQEDSAVYLCASSPILAGGSDTQYFGPGTRLTVL.

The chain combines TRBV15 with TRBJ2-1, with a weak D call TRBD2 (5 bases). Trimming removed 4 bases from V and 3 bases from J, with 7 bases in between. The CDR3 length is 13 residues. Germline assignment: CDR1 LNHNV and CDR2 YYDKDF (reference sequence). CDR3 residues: CATSMGDYNEQFF. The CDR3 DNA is TGTGCCACCAGCATGGGAGACTACAATGAGCAGTTCTTC.

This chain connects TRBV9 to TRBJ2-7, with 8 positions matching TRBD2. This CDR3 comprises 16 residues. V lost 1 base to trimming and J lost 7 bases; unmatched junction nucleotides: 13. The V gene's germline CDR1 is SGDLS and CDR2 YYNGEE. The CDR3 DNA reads TGTGCCAGCAGCGTAATGATGGGAGCGGGGGCGGATGAGCAGTACTTC. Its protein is CASSVMMGAGADEQYF.

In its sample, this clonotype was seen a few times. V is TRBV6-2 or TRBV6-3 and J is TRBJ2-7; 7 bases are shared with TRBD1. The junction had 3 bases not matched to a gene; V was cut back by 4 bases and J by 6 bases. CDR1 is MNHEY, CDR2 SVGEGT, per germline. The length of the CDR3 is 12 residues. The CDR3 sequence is CASSSTGREQYF. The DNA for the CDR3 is TGTGCCAGCAGTTCGACAGGGCGCGAGCAGTACTTC.

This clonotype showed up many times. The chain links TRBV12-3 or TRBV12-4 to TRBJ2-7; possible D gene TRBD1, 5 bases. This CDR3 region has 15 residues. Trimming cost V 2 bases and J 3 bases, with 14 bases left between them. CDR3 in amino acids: CASSLQGLVIYEQYF. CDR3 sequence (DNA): TGTGCCAGCAGTTTACAGGGCCTAGTTATCTACGAGCAGTACTTC.

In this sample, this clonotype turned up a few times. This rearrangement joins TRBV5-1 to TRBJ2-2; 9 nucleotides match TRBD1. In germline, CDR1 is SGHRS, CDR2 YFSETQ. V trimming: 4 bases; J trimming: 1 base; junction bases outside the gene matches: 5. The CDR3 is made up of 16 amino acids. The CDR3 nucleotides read TGCGCCAGCAGCGTGATGGGACAGGGGAACACCGGGGAGCTGTTTTTT. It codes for CASSVMGQGNTGELFF.

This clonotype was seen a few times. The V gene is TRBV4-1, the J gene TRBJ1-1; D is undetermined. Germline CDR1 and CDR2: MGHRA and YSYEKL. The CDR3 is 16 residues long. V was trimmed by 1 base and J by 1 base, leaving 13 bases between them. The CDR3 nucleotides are TGCGCCAGCAGCCAAGTTCTTACCAGTAAGAACACTGAAGCTTTCTTT. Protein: CASSQVLTSKNTEAFF.

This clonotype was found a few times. CDR3 amino acids: CASSIGTGGASGETQYF. The CDR3 coding sequence is TGTGCCAGCAGCATAGGGACAGGGGGCGCTAGTGGAGAGACCCAGTACTTC. The rearrangement links TRBV5-6 to TRBJ2-5; 12 nucleotides line up with TRBD1. V trimming: 4 bases; J trimming: 4 bases; junction bases outside the gene matches: 11. The CDR3 covers 17 residues. Germline V gives CDR1 SGHDT, CDR2 YYEEEE.

This chain's CDR3 is CASSVGQGRGDTQYF. CDR3 sequence (DNA): TGCGCCAGCAGCGTGGGACAGGGGAGGGGAGATACGCAGTATTTT. The rearrangement uses TRBV5-1 and TRBJ2-3; 10 bases agree with TRBD1. The CDR3 covers 15 residues. V lost 4 bases, J lost 5 bases, and 7 bases stayed unmatched. In germline, CDR1 is SGHRS, CDR2 YFSETQ.

CDR3 sequence reads: CSGPRRAASTDTQYF. As DNA, the CDR3 is TGCAGTGGGCCCAGGCGGGCGGCTAGCACAGATACGCAGTATTTT. The chain carries TRBV20-1 and TRBJ2-3, with D possibly matching TRBD2 (5 bases). Germline lookup yields CDR1 DFQATT and CDR2 SNEGSKA (reference sequence). Trimming shortened V by 7 bases and J by 0 bases, and 17 bases separated the two germline ends. The CDR3 is made up of 15 amino acids.

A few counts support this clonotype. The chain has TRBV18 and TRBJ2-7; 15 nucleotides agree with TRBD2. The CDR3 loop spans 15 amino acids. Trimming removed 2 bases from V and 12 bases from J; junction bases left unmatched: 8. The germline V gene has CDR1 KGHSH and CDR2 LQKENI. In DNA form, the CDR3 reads TGTGCCAGCTCACCAGCCGGGACTAGCGGGAGGCTGGGGTACTTC. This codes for CASSPAGTSGRLGYF. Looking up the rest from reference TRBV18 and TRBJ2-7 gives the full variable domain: NAGVMQNPRHLVRRRGQEARLRCSPMKGHSHVYWYRQLPEEGLKFMVYLQKENIIDESGMPKERFSAEFPKEGPSILRIQQVVRGDSAAYFCASSPAGTSGRLGYFGPGTRLTVT.

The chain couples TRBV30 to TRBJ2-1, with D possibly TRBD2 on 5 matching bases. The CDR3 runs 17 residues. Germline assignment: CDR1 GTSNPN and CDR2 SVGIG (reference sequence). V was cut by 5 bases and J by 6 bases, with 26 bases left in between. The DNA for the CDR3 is TGTGCCTGGGGGGTAAGGCGTAGCGCACTTTTGAGCAATGAGCAGTTCTTC. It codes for CAWGVRRSALLSNEQFF.

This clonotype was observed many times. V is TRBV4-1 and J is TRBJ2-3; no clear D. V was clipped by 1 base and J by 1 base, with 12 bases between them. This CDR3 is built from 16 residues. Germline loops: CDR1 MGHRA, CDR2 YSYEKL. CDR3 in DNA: TGCGCCAGCAGCCAAGTTCTGGGGTCGGGCACAGATACGCAGTATTTT. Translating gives CASSQVLGSGTDTQYF.

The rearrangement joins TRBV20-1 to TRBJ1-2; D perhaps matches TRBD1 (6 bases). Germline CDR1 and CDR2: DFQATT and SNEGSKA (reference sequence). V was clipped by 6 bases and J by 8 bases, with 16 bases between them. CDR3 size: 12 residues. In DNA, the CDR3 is TGCAGTGCCTCCGCAGGGGTGGGCGGCTACACCTTC. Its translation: CSASAGVGGYTF.

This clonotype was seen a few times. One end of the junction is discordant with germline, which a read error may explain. The CDR3 reads CASSPVGGNPEAFF. The CDR3, as DNA: TGCGCCAGCAGCCCGGTAGGGGGGAACCCTGAAGCTTTCTTT. The V and J genes are TRBV5-1 and TRBJ1-1; perhaps TRBD1 as D (6 bases). The V gene's germline CDR1 is SGHRS and CDR2 YFSETQ. This CDR3 contains 14 residues.

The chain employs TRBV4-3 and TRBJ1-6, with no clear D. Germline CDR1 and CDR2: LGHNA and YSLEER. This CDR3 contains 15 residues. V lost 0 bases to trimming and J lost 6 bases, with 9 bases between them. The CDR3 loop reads CASSQDASLNSPLHF. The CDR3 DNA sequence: TGCGCCAGCAGCCAAGACGCATCGCTTAATTCACCCCTCCACTTT.

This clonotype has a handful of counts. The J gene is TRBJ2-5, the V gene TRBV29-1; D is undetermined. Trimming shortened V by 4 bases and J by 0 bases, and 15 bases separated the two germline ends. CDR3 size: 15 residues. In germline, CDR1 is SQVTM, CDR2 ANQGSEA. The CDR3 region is CSVVWIGSNQETQYF. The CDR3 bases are TGCAGCGTTGTTTGGATTGGCAGCAACCAAGAGACCCAGTACTTC.

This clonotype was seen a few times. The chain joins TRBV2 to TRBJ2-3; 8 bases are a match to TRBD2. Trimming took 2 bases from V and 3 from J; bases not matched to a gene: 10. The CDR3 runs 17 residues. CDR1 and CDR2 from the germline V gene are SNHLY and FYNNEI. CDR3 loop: CASSERSFGRGTDTQYF. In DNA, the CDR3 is TGTGCCAGCAGTGAAAGGAGTTTCGGGAGGGGAACAGATACGCAGTATTTT.

The CDR3 loop is CASSSKGTGRTGELFF. The CDR3 region has the DNA TGTGCCAGCAGCTCTAAGGGGACAGGCCGAACCGGGGAGCTGTTTTTT. V usage is TRBV7-9 and J usage is TRBJ2-2; 8 bases are shared with TRBD1. Germline V gene sequence: CDR1 SEHNR, CDR2 FQNEAQ (reference sequence). J was trimmed by 5 bases and V by 4 bases; bases with no gene match: 9. The CDR3 is 16 residues long.

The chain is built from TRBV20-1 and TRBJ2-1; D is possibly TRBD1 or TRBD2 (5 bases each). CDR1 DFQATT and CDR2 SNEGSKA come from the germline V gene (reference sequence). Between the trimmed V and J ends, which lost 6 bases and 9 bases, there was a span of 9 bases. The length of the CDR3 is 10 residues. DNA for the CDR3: TGCAGTGCCATCGGGACTGAGCAGTTCTTC. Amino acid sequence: CSAIGTEQFF.

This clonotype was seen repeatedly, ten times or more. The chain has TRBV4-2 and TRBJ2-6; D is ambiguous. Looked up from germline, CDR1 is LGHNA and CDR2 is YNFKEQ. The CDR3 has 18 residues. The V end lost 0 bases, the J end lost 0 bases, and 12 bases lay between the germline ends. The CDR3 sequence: CASSQDRSGFSGANVLTF. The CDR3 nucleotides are TGTGCCAGCAGCCAAGATCGGTCAGGTTTCTCTGGGGCCAACGTCCTGACTTTC.